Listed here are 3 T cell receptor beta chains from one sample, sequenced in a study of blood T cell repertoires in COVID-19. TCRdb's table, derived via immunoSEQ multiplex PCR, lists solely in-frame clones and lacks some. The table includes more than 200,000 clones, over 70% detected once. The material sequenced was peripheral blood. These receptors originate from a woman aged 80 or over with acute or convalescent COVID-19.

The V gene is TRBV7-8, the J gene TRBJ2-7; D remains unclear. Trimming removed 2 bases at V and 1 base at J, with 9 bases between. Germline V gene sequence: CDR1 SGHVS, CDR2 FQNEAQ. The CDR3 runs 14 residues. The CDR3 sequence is CASSLRLESYEQYF. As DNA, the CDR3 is TGTGCCAGCAGCTTAAGGCTAGAGTCCTACGAGCAGTACTTC.

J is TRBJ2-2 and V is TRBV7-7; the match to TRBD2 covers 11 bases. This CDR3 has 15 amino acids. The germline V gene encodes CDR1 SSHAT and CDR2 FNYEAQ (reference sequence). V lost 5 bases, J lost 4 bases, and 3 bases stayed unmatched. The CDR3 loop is CASSPTSGATGELFF. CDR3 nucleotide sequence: TGTGCCAGCAGCCCGACTAGCGGGGCCACCGGGGAGCTGTTTTTT.

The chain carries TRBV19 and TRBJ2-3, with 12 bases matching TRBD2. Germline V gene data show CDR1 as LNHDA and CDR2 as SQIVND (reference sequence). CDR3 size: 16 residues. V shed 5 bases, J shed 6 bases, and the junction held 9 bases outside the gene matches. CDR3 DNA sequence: TGTGCCAGTAGTGAGACTAGCGGGAGTTTACGGGATACGCAGTATTTT. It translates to CASSETSGSLRDTQYF.